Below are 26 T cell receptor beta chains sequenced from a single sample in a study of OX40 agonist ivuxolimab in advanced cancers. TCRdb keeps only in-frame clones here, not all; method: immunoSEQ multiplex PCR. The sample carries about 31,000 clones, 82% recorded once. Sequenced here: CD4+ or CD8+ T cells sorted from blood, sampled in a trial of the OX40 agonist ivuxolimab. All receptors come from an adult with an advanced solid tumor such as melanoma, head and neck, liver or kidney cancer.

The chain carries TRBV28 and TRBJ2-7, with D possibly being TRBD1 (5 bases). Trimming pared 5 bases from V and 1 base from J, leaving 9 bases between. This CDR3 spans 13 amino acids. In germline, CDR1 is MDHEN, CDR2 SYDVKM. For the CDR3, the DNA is TGTGCCAGCAGTCTGCGGACATCCTACGAGCAGTACTTC. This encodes CASSLRTSYEQYF.

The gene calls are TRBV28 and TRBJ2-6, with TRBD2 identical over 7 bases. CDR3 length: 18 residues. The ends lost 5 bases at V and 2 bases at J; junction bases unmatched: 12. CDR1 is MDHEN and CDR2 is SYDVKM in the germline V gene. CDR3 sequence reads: CASSGASAGFPGANVLTF. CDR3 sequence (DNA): TGTGCCAGCAGTGGGGCGTCAGCGGGATTCCCTGGGGCCAACGTCCTGACTTTC. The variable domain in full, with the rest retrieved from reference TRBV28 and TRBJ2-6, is DVKVTQSSRYLVKRTGEKVFLECVQDMDHENMFWYRQDPGLGLRLIYFSYDVKMKEKGDIPEGYSVSREKKERFSLILESASTNQTSMYLCASSGASAGFPGANVLTFGAGSRLTVL.

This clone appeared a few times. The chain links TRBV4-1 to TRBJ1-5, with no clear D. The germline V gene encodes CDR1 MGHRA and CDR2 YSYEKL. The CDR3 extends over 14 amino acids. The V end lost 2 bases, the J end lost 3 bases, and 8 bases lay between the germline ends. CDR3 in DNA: TGCGCCAGCAGCCAACCCCGGGACAATCAGCCCCAGCATTTT. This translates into CASSQPRDNQPQHF.

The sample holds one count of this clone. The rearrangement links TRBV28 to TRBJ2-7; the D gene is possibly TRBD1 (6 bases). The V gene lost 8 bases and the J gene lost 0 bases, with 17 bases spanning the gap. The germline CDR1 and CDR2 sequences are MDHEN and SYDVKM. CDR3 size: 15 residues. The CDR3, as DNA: TGTGCCAGCCTCATGGCAGGGGCCTTCTCCTACGAGCAGTACTTC. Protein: CASLMAGAFSYEQYF. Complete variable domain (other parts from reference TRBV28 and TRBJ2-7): DVKVTQSSRYLVKRTGEKVFLECVQDMDHENMFWYRQDPGLGLRLIYFSYDVKMKEKGDIPEGYSVSREKKERFSLILESASTNQTSMYLCASLMAGAFSYEQYFGPGTRLTVT.

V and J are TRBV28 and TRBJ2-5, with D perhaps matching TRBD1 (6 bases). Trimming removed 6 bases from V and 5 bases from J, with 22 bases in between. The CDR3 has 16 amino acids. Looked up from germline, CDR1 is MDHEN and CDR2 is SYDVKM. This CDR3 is CASSLAGTLKEETQYF. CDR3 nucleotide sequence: TGTGCCAGCAGCCTCGCCGGGACACTAAAGGAGGAGACCCAGTACTTC. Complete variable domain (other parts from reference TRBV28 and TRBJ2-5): DVKVTQSSRYLVKRTGEKVFLECVQDMDHENMFWYRQDPGLGLRLIYFSYDVKMKEKGDIPEGYSVSREKKERFSLILESASTNQTSMYLCASSLAGTLKEETQYFGPGTRLLVL.

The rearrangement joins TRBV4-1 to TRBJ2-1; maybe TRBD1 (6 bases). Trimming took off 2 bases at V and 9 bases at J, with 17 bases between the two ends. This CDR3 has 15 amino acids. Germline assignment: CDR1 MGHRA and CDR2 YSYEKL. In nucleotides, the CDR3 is TGCGCCAGCAGCCAACCAAACAGGGACGGAGGTGAGCAGTTCTTC. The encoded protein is CASSQPNRDGGEQFF.

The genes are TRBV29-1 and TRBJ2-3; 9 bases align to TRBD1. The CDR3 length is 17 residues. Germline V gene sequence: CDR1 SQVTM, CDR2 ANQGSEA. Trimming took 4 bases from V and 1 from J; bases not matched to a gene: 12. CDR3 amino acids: CSVAGTGITGRTDTQYF. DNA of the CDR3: TGCAGCGTTGCCGGGACAGGGATTACTGGTCGCACAGATACGCAGTATTTT.

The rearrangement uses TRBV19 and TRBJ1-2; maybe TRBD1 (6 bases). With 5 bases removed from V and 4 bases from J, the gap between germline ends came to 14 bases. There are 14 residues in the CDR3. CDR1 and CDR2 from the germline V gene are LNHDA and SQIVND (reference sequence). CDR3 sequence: CASSVRGVSYGYTF. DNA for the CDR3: TGTGCCAGTAGTGTTAGGGGGGTAAGCTATGGCTACACCTTC.

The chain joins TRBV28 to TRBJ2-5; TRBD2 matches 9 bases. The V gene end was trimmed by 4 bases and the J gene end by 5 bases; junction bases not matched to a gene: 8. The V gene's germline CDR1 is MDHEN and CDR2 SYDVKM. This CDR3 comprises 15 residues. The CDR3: CASSSPGLATETQYF. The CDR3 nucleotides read TGTGCCAGCAGTTCCCCCGGACTAGCGACTGAGACCCAGTACTTC.

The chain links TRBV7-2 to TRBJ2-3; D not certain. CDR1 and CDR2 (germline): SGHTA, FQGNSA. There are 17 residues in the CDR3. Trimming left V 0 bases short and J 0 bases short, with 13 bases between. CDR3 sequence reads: CASSLARDSSSTDTQYF. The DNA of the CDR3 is TGTGCCAGCAGCTTAGCTCGTGACTCTTCTAGCACAGATACGCAGTATTTT.

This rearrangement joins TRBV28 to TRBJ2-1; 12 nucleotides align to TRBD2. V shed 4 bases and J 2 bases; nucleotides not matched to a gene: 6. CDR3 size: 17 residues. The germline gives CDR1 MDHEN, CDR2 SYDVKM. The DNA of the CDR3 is TGTGCCAGCAGTTACCATGGACTAGCGGGGACCTACAATGAGCAGTTCTTC. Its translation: CASSYHGLAGTYNEQFF.

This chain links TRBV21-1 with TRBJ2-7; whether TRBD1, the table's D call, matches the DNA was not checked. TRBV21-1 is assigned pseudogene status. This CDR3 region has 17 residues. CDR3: CASSSNPGTGGSYEQYF. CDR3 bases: TGTGCCAGCAGCTCCAATCCCGGGACAGGGGGTTCCTACGAGCAGTACTTC.

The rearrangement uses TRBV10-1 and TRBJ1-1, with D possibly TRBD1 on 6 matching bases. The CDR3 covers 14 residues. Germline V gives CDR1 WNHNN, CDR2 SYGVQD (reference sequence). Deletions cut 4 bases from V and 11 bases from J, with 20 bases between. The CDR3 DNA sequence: TGCGCCAGCAGTGGAGGGGGTGTCGCAGACGAGGCTTTCTTT. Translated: CASSGGGVADEAFF.

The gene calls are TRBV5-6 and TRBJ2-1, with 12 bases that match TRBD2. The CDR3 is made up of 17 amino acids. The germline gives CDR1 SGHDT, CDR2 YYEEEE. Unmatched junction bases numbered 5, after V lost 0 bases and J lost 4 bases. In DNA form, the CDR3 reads TGTGCCAGCAGCTTGGCGCTAGCGGGAGGGGTTTACAATGAGCAGTTCTTC. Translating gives CASSLALAGGVYNEQFF. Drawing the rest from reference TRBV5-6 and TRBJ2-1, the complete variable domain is DAGVTQSPTHLIKTRGQQVTLRCSPKSGHDTVSWYQQALGQGPQFIFQYYEEEERQRGNFPDRFSGHQFPNYSSELNVNALLLGDSALYLCASSLALAGGVYNEQFFGPGTRLTVL.

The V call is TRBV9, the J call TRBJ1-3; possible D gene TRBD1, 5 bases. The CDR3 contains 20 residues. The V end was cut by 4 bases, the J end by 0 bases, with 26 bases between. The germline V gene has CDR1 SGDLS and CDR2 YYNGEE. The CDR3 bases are TGTGCCAGCAGCTCCAAAGGGCGGGTTGGGACCGGCCGCTCTGGAAACACCATATATTTT. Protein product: CASSSKGRVGTGRSGNTIYF. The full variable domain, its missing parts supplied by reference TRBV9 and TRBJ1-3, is DSGVTQTPKHLITATGQRVTLRCSPRSGDLSVYWYQQSLDQGLQFLIQYYNGEERAKGNILERFSAQQFPDLHSELNLSSLELGDSALYFCASSSKGRVGTGRSGNTIYFGEGSWLTVV.

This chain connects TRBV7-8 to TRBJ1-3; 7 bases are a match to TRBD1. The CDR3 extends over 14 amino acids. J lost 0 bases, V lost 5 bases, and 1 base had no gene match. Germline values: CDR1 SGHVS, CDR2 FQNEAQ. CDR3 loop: CASSNRGSGNTIYF. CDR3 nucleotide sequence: TGTGCCAGCAGCAACAGGGGCTCTGGAAACACCATATATTTT.

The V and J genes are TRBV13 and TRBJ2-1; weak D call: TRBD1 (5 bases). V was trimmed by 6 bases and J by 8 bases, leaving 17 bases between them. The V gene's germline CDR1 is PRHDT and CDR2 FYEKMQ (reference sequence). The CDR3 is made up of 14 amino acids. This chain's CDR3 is CASRGRAIGDEQFF. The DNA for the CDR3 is TGTGCCAGCAGGGGCAGGGCGATTGGAGATGAGCAGTTCTTC.

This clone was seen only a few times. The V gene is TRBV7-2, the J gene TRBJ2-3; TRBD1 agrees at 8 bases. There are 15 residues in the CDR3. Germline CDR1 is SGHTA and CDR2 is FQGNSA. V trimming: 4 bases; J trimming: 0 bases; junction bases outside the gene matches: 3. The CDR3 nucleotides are TGTGCCAGCAGCTACCGGACAGGGAGCACAGATACGCAGTATTTT. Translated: CASSYRTGSTDTQYF.

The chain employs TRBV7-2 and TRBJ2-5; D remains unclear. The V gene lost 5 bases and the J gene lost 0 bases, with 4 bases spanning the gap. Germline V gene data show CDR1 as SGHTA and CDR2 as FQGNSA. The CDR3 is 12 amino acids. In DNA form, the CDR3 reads TGTGCCAGCAGCCTCTACCAAGAGACCCAGTACTTC. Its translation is CASSLYQETQYF.

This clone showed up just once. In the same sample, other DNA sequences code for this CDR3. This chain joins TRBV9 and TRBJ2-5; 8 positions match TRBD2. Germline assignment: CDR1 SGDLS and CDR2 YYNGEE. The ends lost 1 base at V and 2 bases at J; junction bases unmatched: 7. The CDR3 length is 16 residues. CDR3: CASSVSGRGGQETQYF. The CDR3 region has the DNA TGTGCCAGCAGCGTATCTGGCCGGGGGGGGCAAGAGACCCAGTACTTC.

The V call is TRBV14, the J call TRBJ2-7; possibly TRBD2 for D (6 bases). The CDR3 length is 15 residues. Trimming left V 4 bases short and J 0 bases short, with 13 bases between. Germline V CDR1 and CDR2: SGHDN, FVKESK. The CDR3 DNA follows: TGTGCCAGCAGCCTGCTCGCGGGGACCTCCTACGAGCAGTACTTC. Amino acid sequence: CASSLLAGTSYEQYF.

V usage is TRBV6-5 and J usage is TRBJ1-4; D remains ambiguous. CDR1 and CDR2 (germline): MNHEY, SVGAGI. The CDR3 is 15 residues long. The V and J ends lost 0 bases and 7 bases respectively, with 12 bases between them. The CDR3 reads CASSYSRGVGEKLFF. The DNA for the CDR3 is TGTGCCAGCAGTTACTCCCGGGGTGTGGGTGAAAAACTGTTTTTT.

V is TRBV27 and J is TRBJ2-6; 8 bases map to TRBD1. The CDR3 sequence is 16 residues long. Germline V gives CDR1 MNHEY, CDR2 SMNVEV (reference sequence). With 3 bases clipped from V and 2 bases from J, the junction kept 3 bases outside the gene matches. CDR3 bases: TGTGCCAGCAGTTTCAACAGGGGGACTGGGGCCAACGTCCTGACTTTC. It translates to CASSFNRGTGANVLTF.

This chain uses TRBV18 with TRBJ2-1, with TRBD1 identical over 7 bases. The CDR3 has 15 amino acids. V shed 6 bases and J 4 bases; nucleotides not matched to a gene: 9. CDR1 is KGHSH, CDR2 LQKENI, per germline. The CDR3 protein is CASSATGTDYNEQFF. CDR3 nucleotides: TGTGCCAGCTCGGCAACCGGGACAGATTACAATGAGCAGTTCTTC.

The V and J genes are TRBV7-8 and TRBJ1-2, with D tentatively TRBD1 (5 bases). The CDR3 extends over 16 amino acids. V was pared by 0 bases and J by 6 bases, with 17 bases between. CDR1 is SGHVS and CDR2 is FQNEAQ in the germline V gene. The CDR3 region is CASSLAMGGSRNGYTF. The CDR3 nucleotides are TGTGCCAGCAGCTTAGCGATGGGGGGGTCGAGGAATGGCTACACCTTC.

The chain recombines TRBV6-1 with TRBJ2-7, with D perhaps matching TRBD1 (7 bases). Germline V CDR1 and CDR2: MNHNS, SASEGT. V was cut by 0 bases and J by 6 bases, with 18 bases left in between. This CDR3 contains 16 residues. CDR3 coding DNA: TGTGCCAGCAGTGAAGCTAACGCAGGGGGGATACCCGAGCAGTACTTC. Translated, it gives CASSEANAGGIPEQYF.